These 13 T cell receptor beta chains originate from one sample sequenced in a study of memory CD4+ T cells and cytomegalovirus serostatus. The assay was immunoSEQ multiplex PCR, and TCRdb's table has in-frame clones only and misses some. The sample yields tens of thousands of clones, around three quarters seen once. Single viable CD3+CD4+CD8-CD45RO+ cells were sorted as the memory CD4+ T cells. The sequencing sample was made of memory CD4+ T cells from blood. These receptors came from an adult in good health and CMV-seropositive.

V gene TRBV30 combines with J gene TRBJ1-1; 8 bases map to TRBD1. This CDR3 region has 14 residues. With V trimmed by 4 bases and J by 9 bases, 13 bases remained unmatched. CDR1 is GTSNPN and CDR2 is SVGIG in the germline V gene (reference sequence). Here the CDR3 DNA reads TGTGCCTGGACAATAGGGACAGGTTCAATGAAAGCTTTCTTT. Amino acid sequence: CAWTIGTGSMKAFF.

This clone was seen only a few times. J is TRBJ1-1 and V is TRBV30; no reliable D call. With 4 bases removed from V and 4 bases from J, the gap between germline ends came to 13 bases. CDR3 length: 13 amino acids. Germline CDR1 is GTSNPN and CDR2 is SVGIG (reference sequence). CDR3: CAWNPVQPTEAFF. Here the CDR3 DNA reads TGTGCCTGGAATCCGGTGCAGCCCACTGAAGCTTTCTTT.

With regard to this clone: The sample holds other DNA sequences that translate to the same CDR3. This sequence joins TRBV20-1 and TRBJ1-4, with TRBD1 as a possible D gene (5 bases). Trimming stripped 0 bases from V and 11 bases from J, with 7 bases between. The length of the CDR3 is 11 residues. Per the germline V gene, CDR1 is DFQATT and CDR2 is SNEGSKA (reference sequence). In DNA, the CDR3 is TGCAGTGCTAGAGACAGGGAGAAACTGTTTTTT. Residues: CSARDREKLFF.

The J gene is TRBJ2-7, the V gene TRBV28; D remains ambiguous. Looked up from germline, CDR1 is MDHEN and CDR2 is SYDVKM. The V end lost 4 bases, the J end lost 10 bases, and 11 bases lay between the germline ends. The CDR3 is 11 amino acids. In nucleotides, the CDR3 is TGTGCCAGCAGTTCCGGGTGGGAACAGTACTTC. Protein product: CASSSGWEQYF.

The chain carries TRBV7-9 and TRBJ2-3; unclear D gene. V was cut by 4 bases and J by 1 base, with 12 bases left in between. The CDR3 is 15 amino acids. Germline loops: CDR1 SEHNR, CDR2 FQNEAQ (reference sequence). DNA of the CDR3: TGTGCCAGCAGCTCGGACCGGGCGCGCACAGATACGCAGTATTTT. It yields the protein CASSSDRARTDTQYF.

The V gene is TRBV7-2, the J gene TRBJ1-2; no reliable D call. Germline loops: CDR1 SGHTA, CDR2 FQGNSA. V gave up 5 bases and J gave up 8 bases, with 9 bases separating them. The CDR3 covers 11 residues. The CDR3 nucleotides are TGTGCCAGCAGCCGTATGGGGGGCTACACCTTC. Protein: CASSRMGGYTF.

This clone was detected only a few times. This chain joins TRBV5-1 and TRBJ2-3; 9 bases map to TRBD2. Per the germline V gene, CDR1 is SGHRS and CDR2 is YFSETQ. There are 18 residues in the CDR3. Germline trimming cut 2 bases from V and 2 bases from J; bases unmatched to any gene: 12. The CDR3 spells CASSFGAGGPSYTDTQYF. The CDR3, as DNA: TGCGCCAGCAGCTTTGGCGCGGGAGGGCCCTCGTACACAGATACGCAGTATTTT.

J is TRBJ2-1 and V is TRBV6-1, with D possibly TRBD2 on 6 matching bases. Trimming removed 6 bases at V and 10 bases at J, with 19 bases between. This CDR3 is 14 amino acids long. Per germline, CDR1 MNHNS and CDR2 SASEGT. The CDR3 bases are TGTGCCAGCAGAGCCGGGCCGGGGGTAGAGGAGCAGTTCTTC. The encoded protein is CASRAGPGVEEQFF.

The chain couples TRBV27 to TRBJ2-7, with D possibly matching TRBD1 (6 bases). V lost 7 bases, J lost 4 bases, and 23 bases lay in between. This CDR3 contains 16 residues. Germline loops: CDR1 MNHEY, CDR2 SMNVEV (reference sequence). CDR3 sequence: CASTTAIEQGFYEQYF. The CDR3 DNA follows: TGTGCCAGCACCACCGCAATTGAACAGGGATTTTACGAGCAGTACTTC.

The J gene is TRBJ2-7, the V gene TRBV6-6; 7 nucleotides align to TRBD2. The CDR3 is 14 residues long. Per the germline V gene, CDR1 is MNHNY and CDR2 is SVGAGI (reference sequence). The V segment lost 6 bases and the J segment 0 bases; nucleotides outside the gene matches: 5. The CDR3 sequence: CASSLAALSYEQYF. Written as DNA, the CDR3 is TGTGCCAGCAGCCTAGCGGCTCTCTCCTACGAGCAGTACTTC.

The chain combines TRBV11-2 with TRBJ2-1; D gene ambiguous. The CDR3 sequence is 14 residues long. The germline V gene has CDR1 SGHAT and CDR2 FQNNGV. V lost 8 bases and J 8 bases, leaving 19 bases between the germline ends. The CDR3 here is CASQGPPPLDEQFF. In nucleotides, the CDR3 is TGTGCCAGCCAAGGGCCCCCCCCTTTGGATGAGCAGTTCTTC.

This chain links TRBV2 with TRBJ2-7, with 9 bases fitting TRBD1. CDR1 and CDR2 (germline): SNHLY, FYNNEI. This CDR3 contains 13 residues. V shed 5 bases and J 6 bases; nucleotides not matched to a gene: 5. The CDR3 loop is CASSSSTGGEQYV. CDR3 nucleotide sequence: TGTGCCAGCAGTAGTTCGACAGGGGGCGAGCAGTACGTC.

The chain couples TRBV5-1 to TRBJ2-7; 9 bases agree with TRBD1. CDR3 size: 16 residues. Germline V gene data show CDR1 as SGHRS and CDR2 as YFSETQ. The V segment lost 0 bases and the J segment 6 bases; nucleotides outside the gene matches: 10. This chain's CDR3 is CASSLGATGGLGEQYF. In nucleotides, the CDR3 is TGCGCCAGCAGCTTGGGGGCGACAGGGGGTTTAGGCGAGCAGTACTTC.